One T cell receptor beta chain is described in this entry. Its antigen is not known. Samples each yielded at least 5.5 micrograms of total RNA. The entry originates in a study of blood T cells in healthy people across ages. Whole-study findings and limits: Lack of knowledge of donor CMV status possibly confounded expanded clonotype changes. Researchers judged that diversity estimates from one million T cells fell short of true values.

For the second PCR, which ran for roughly 6 to 12 cycles, a sample-barcoded 5' primer and a J-beta primer mix were used. TCRdb re-called the 5' RACE reads through MiXCR, storing one row per CDR3 protein. The sample contains about a million distinct CDR3 sequences, about two fifths of which appear only once. Germline V gene lookup returns CDR1 MNHEY and CDR2 SVGAGI. The CDR3 totals 16 residues. Trimming at V came to 0 bases and at J to 5 bases, leaving 7 bases not matched to a gene. The V and J genes are TRBV6-5 and TRBJ1-1, with 9 bases matching TRBD1. This TCR was sampled from a man aged 18 to 35 in good health. Sequencing was done on a sample of blood. CDR3 region: CASSYSYRGRGTEAFF. CDR3 nucleotides: TGTGCCAGCAGTTACTCGTACAGGGGGCGAGGAACTGAAGCTTTCTTT.